The next 26 T cell receptor beta chains were all read from a single sample in a study of T cells in tuberculosis. Sequencing was performed with immunoSEQ multiplex PCR; in TCRdb, only in-frame clones are kept and a portion is missing. The sample yields more than 30,000 clones, around 88% seen once. Regarding time point: new active TB diagnosis, blood taken before or within 7 days of starting treatment. The sample was PBMCs, taken at tuberculosis diagnosis. The receptors here all came from an adult with tuberculosis.

The chain carries TRBV19 and TRBJ1-5, with 10 bases aligning to TRBD1. Germline values: CDR1 LNHDA, CDR2 SQIVND (reference sequence). The V gene end was trimmed by 7 bases and the J gene end by 7 bases; junction bases not matched to a gene: 10. This CDR3 is 15 amino acids long. The CDR3 nucleotides are TGTGCCAGTACCAACCGACAGGGGGCGAGGCAGCCCCAGCATTTT. Its protein is CASTNRQGARQPQHF.

The rearrangement links TRBV30 to TRBJ2-3; 10 bases are shared with TRBD2. The CDR3 length is 14 residues. J lost 1 base, V lost 2 bases, and 0 bases had no gene match. CDR1 and CDR2 from the germline V gene are GTSNPN and SVGIG (reference sequence). The CDR3 nucleotides read TGTGCCTGGAGTCTAGCGGGGGGCACAGATACGCAGTATTTT. Encoded protein: CAWSLAGGTDTQYF.

This chain's CDR3 is CASSQRRGLGETQYF. The CDR3 region has the DNA TGTGCCAGCAGCCAAAGGAGAGGGCTCGGAGAGACCCAGTACTTC. This chain joins TRBV7-2 and TRBJ2-5, with TRBD2 as a possible D gene (5 bases). V gave up 5 bases and J gave up 4 bases, with 17 bases separating them. This CDR3 contains 15 residues. Germline assignment: CDR1 SGHTA and CDR2 FQGNSA.

The chain couples TRBV28 to TRBJ2-5; D gene unclear. With 6 bases removed from V and 5 bases from J, the gap between germline ends came to 7 bases. The CDR3 length is 11 residues. Germline loops: CDR1 MDHEN, CDR2 SYDVKM. For the CDR3, the DNA is TGTGCCAGCAGGGCGAGGGAGACCCAGTACTTC. This gives the protein CASRARETQYF.

The chain is built from TRBV6-6 and TRBJ1-4, with D perhaps matching TRBD1 (5 bases). V lost 4 bases and J lost 5, with 17 bases in between. CDR1 and CDR2 from the germline V gene are MNHNY and SVGAGI (reference sequence). The CDR3 is 16 residues long. This CDR3 is CASSSPGGGSNEKLFF. CDR3 coding DNA: TGTGCCAGCAGTTCCCCCGGGGGAGGGTCGAATGAAAAACTGTTTTTT.

The genes are TRBV5-4 and TRBJ2-1, with D possibly TRBD2 on 6 matching bases. Germline V gene sequence: CDR1 SGHNT, CDR2 YYREEE (reference sequence). This CDR3 has 16 amino acids. Between the trimmed V and J ends, which lost 3 bases and 7 bases, there was a span of 20 bases. CDR3 protein: CASSSPGLSLLNEQFF. Written as DNA, the CDR3 is TGTGCCAGCAGCTCACCGGGACTCTCACTACTTAATGAGCAGTTCTTC. Drawing the rest from reference TRBV5-4 and TRBJ2-1, the complete variable domain is ETGVTQSPTHLIKTRGQQVTLRCSSQSGHNTVSWYQQALGQGPQFIFQYYREEENGRGNFPPRFSGLQFPNYSSELNVNALELDDSALYLCASSSPGLSLLNEQFFGPGTRLTVL.

V gene TRBV9 combines with J gene TRBJ2-5, with D possibly matching TRBD2 (5 bases). V lost 0 bases and J 0 bases, leaving 24 bases between the germline ends. CDR1 and CDR2 (germline): SGDLS, YYNGEE. This CDR3 is built from 20 residues. Here the CDR3 reads CASSVVPLGIAGTDQETQYF. CDR3 sequence (DNA): TGTGCCAGCAGCGTAGTCCCCCTAGGTATTGCGGGTACCGACCAAGAGACCCAGTACTTC.

The chain couples TRBV30 to TRBJ2-3; 8 bases align to TRBD2. The CDR3 is 14 residues long. Losses at the gene ends were 2 bases for V and 3 bases for J; bases not matched to a gene: 4. Per the germline V gene, CDR1 is GTSNPN and CDR2 is SVGIG (reference sequence). Written as DNA, the CDR3 is TGTGCCTGGAGTAGCGGGAGCGGAACAGATACGCAGTATTTT. Translating it yields CAWSSGSGTDTQYF.

V is TRBV6-1 and J is TRBJ2-3, with TRBD2 identical over 10 bases. Germline assignment: CDR1 MNHNS and CDR2 SASEGT. This CDR3 has 17 residues. The junction had 7 bases not matched to a gene; V was cut back by 4 bases and J by 0 bases. The CDR3 DNA follows: TGTGCCAGCAGTGTATTAGCGGGAGGTCTTAGCACAGATACGCAGTATTTT. As protein: CASSVLAGGLSTDTQYF.

V usage is TRBV10-1 and J usage is TRBJ1-5; D might be TRBD1 (5 bases). V was clipped by 4 bases and J by 4 bases, with 17 bases between them. The germline V gene has CDR1 WNHNN and CDR2 SYGVQD (reference sequence). The CDR3 loop spans 16 amino acids. The CDR3 protein is CASSVGGEGLNQPQHF. The CDR3 nucleotides read TGCGCCAGCAGTGTAGGTGGGGAGGGACTGAATCAGCCCCAGCATTTT.

The V gene is TRBV19, the J gene TRBJ1-5; perhaps TRBD1 as D (5 bases). Germline CDR1 is LNHDA and CDR2 is SQIVND (reference sequence). The CDR3 length is 18 residues. V was cut by 3 bases and J by 0 bases, with 18 bases left in between. The CDR3 reads CASSMFFLQDYSNQPQHF. The CDR3 DNA reads TGTGCCAGTAGTATGTTTTTCCTACAGGACTATAGCAATCAGCCCCAGCATTTT.

V usage is TRBV10-2 and J usage is TRBJ1-5, with 7 bases that match TRBD1. The CDR3 totals 13 residues. J lost 4 bases, V lost 6 bases, and 3 bases had no gene match. The germline gives CDR1 WSHSY, CDR2 SAAADI. DNA for the CDR3: TGCGCCAGCAGGGGACAGATAAATCAGCCCCAGCATTTT. It specifies CASRGQINQPQHF.

The chain has TRBV2 and TRBJ1-2; 7 bases map to TRBD1. The germline V gene encodes CDR1 SNHLY and CDR2 FYNNEI. Trimming cost V 4 bases and J 4 bases; bases outside gene matches: 6. The CDR3 runs to 14 residues. CDR3 loop: CASSVGQRVYGYTF. As DNA, the CDR3 is TGTGCCAGCAGTGTGGGACAGAGAGTCTATGGCTACACCTTC.

The V gene is TRBV4-1, the J gene TRBJ2-1; D is perhaps TRBD2 (7 bases). V shed 4 bases and J shed 7 bases, with 20 bases lying between them. This CDR3 spans 16 amino acids. Germline CDR1 and CDR2: MGHRA and YSYEKL. CDR3 DNA sequence: TGCGCCAGCAGCCCCCTAGGGGGGGGCGGGCTTAATGAGCAGTTCTTC. Residues: CASSPLGGGGLNEQFF.

V and J are TRBV29-1 and TRBJ2-5; a weak D match, TRBD2 (6 bases). This CDR3 region has 13 residues. Looked up from germline, CDR1 is SQVTM and CDR2 is ANQGSEA. Trimming removed 7 bases from V and 4 bases from J, with 16 bases in between. CDR3 bases: TGCAGCGATCAGCTTGGAGGGCCAGAGACCCAGTACTTC. It encodes CSDQLGGPETQYF. Complete variable domain (other parts from reference TRBV29-1 and TRBJ2-5): SAVISQKPSRDICQRGTSLTIQCQVDSQVTMMFWYRQQPGQSLTLIATANQGSEATYESGFVIDKFPISRPNLTFSTLTVSNMSPEDSSIYLCSDQLGGPETQYFGPGTRLLVL.

The CDR3 DNA sequence: TGTGCCAGCAGTTACTCACAGGGCGGCTACACCTTC. It yields the protein CASSYSQGGYTF. J is TRBJ1-2 and V is TRBV6-5, with D maybe TRBD1 (6 bases). Trimming cost V 0 bases and J 8 bases, with 7 bases left between them. CDR1 MNHEY and CDR2 SVGAGI come from the germline V gene. This CDR3 has 12 amino acids.

V usage is TRBV5-1 and J usage is TRBJ2-5, with a tentative D call TRBD2 (6 bases). CDR3 size: 18 residues. CDR1 and CDR2 (germline): SGHRS, YFSETQ. The V end lost 3 bases, the J end lost 4 bases, and 25 bases lay between the germline ends. CDR3 in amino acids: CASSSYTILRPGGETQYF. In nucleotides, the CDR3 is TGCGCCAGCAGCTCCTACACTATACTAAGGCCCGGGGGAGAGACCCAGTACTTC.

This clone was recorded only once. The genes are TRBV18 and TRBJ1-1, with D perhaps TRBD1 (6 bases). The CDR3 consists of 15 residues. CDR1 and CDR2 (germline): KGHSH, LQKENI. V lost 2 bases to trimming and J lost 0 bases, with 10 bases between them. The CDR3 DNA follows: TGTGCCAGCTCACCAGGGGGCATGCTGAACACTGAAGCTTTCTTT. It encodes CASSPGGMLNTEAFF.

This chain links TRBV27 with TRBJ1-1; the D gene is possibly TRBD1 (6 bases). The V end lost 4 bases, the J end lost 0 bases, and 21 bases lay between the germline ends. This CDR3 region has 18 residues. Germline V gene data show CDR1 as MNHEY and CDR2 as SMNVEV (reference sequence). The CDR3, as DNA: TGTGCCAGCAGTTCACCCCCCAGGGGCCTTAACATGAACACTGAAGCTTTCTTT. Translated, it gives CASSSPPRGLNMNTEAFF.

The rearrangement links TRBV13 to TRBJ1-5, with a weak D call TRBD1 (6 bases). The V gene's germline CDR1 is PRHDT and CDR2 FYEKMQ (reference sequence). Trimming took 5 bases from V and 5 from J, leaving 10 bases between them. The CDR3 sequence is 13 residues long. CDR3 nucleotide sequence: TGTGCCAGCAGCCCGGGACAATATCAGCCCCAGCATTTT. Its protein is CASSPGQYQPQHF.

The chain couples TRBV2 to TRBJ2-7, with 8 positions matching TRBD2. The V and J ends lost 6 bases and 0 bases, in that order; junction bases with no gene match: 7. From germline, CDR1 is SNHLY and CDR2 FYNNEI. CDR3 size: 15 residues. Here the CDR3 DNA reads TGTGCCAGCAGCCCTTTAGCGGGGAGCTCCTACGAGCAGTACTTC. Protein sequence: CASSPLAGSSYEQYF.

This chain uses TRBV7-3 with TRBJ2-1; TRBD2 matches 8 bases. The junction had 10 bases not matched to a gene; V was cut back by 4 bases and J by 2 bases. CDR1 and CDR2 (germline): SGHTA, FQGTGA. CDR3 size: 17 residues. CDR3 coding DNA: TGTGCCAGCAGCTCCCATTTTCGGGAGGGCCCCTACAATGAGCAGTTCTTC. Protein: CASSSHFREGPYNEQFF.

Here the CDR3 DNA reads TGTGCCAGTAGTATAGATCAACCAGGCATGGATCAGCCCCAGCATTTT. Its translation is CASSIDQPGMDQPQHF. The chain is built from TRBV19 and TRBJ1-5; D unclear. Germline values: CDR1 LNHDA, CDR2 SQIVND (reference sequence). The V end was cut by 0 bases, the J end by 5 bases, with 14 bases between. The CDR3 consists of 16 residues.

The chain recombines TRBV10-1 with TRBJ1-1; 9 positions match TRBD1. Germline V CDR1 and CDR2: WNHNN, SYGVQD (reference sequence). This CDR3 spans 13 amino acids. J lost 4 bases, V lost 5 bases, and 2 bases had no gene match. In DNA form, the CDR3 reads TGCGCCAGCAGTCAGGACAGGGGCACTGAAGCTTTCTTT. Its translation: CASSQDRGTEAFF.

V gene TRBV19 combines with J gene TRBJ2-7; 10 nucleotides match TRBD2. This CDR3 contains 15 residues. Germline-derived CDR1 and CDR2 are LNHDA and SQIVND (reference sequence). The V gene end was trimmed by 6 bases and the J gene end by 0 bases; junction bases not matched to a gene: 5. CDR3 loop: CASSLASGSSYEQYF. Written as DNA, the CDR3 is TGTGCCAGTAGCTTGGCTAGCGGGAGCTCCTACGAGCAGTACTTC.

V is TRBV9 and J is TRBJ1-1; D may be TRBD1 (5 bases). Trimming removed 4 bases at V and 4 bases at J, with 17 bases between. This CDR3 contains 15 residues. CDR1 and CDR2 from the germline V gene are SGDLS and YYNGEE. The CDR3 DNA reads as TGTGCCAGCAGCCTCATGGGGGGGGGAGGCACTGAAGCTTTCTTT. Its protein product is CASSLMGGGGTEAFF.